The table lists the clone carrying this TCR beta chain with a few counts. There are 12 residues in the CDR3. Trimming took 4 bases from V and 0 from J, leaving 4 bases between them. Germline loops: CDR1 SQVTM, CDR2 ANQGSEA. Reverse transcribed after extraction, RNA yielded cDNA as the sequencing template. Some clones are missing from TCRdb's copy, which holds only in-frame ones; the method was immunoSEQ multiplex PCR. Among approximately 130,000 clones listed, around 60% were seen once. The sample is drawn from a study of CD8+ T cells in alopecia areata. Study-wide context: In an open-label trial, patients got 5 to 10 mg tofacitinib twice daily. For 6 to 18 months, tofacitinib was taken, and 6 months off drug followed. Treated patients were scored for severity by percent of scalp affected.

Treatment: oral pan-JAK inhibitor, 5-10 mg twice daily. This sequence was found in a human donor with alopecia areata. This sample comprised CD4+ T cells sorted from blood, obtained at week 4, from a patient treated with tofacitinib. The chain is built from TRBV29-1 and TRBJ1-5; D is unresolved. The DNA for the CDR3 is TGCAGCGTTGGGTATAGCAATCAGCCCCAGCATTTT. Translation gives CSVGYSNQPQHF. Using reference TRBV29-1 and TRBJ1-5 for the parts outside the CDR3, the full variable domain is SAVISQKPSRDICQRGTSLTIQCQVDSQVTMMFWYRQQPGQSLTLIATANQGSEATYESGFVIDKFPISRPNLTFSTLTVSNMSPEDSSIYLCSVGYSNQPQHFGDGTRLSIL.